These 2 T cell receptor beta chains were all obtained from the same sample, sequenced in a study of blood T cell repertoires in COVID-19. TCRdb keeps only in-frame clones here, not all; method: immunoSEQ multiplex PCR. The table includes 150,000 to 200,000 clones, about 81% detected once. Sequenced material: peripheral blood. Receptors were obtained from a human donor in a cohort sampled during active COVID-19.

This chain joins TRBV11-3 and TRBJ2-1; perhaps TRBD2 as D (5 bases). Germline CDR1 is SGHNT and CDR2 is YENEEA. There are 16 residues in the CDR3. V shed 4 bases and J shed 2 bases, with 15 bases lying between them. In DNA, the CDR3 is TGTGCCAGCAGCTACGGACTGGGTCGGACCTACAATGAGCAGTTCTTC. This gives the protein CASSYGLGRTYNEQFF.

This clone was detected only once. The genes are TRBV6-5 and TRBJ1-3; D remains unclear. The V end was cut by 5 bases, the J end by 8 bases, with 4 bases between. The CDR3 extends over 10 amino acids. Germline V lookup: CDR1 MNHEY, CDR2 SVGAGI. The CDR3 DNA sequence: TGTGCCAGCAGTCGTGACACCATATATTTT. It encodes CASSRDTIYF.